Listed below are T cell receptor beta chains from one sample, sequenced in a study of shared clonotypes between healthy human individuals. Method: immunoSEQ multiplex PCR; TCRdb's copy keeps in-frame clones and lacks some. The table shows approximately 2,000,000 clones, with less than 95% occurring only once. Sequenced input: naive CD4+ T cells from PBMCs. The origin of the receptors is a man in his late teens or twenties in good health. Some clones in this sample may be carry-over from other donors' samples. Both conserved end residues are part of each CDR3. The order of the fields is CDR3 length, J gene, D gene, clone size, V gene, CDR3 protein, CDR3 DNA. D genes are given only for firm matches. The size of a clone is reported for some rows only, either as once, few or many, or as a class for expanded clones.

cdr3_length: 16; j_call: TRBJ2-5; d_call: NA; clone_size: NA; v_call: TRBV9; cdr3_aa: CASSVGGGLVQETQYF; cdr3_nt: TGTGCCAGCAGCGTAGGGGGAGGTTTGGTCCAAGAGACCCAGTACTTC
cdr3_length: 16; j_call: TRBJ2-2; d_call: TRBD1; clone_size: NA; v_call: TRBV7-7; cdr3_aa: CASSPGEGRGTGELFF; cdr3_nt: TGTGCCAGCAGCCCCGGTGAGGGCAGGGGGACCGGGGAGCTGTTTTTT
cdr3_length: 14; j_call: TRBJ1-1; d_call: TRBD1; clone_size: NA; v_call: TRBV28; cdr3_aa: CASRSGTGETEAFF; cdr3_nt: TGTGCCAGCAGATCCGGGACAGGGGAAACTGAAGCTTTCTTT
cdr3_length: 15; j_call: TRBJ2-2; d_call: NA; clone_size: NA; v_call: TRBV18; cdr3_aa: CASSQADIGAGELFF; cdr3_nt: TGTGCCAGCTCACAAGCCGACATCGGGGCCGGGGAGCTGTTTTTT
cdr3_length: 14; j_call: TRBJ2-3; d_call: NA; clone_size: NA; v_call: TRBV7-3; cdr3_aa: CASSSRTASDTQYF; cdr3_nt: TGTGCCAGCAGCTCGCGGACAGCATCAGATACGCAGTATTTT
cdr3_length: 15; j_call: TRBJ2-4; d_call: NA; clone_size: NA; v_call: TRBV5-1; cdr3_aa: CASSLWGAAKNIQYF; cdr3_nt: TGCGCCAGCAGCTTGTGGGGGGCAGCCAAAAACATTCAGTACTTC
cdr3_length: 16; j_call: TRBJ2-2; d_call: NA; clone_size: NA; v_call: TRBV7-9; cdr3_aa: CASSLERDSDPGELFF; cdr3_nt: TGTGCCAGCAGCTTAGAGAGGGATAGCGACCCCGGGGAGCTGTTTTTT
cdr3_length: 17; j_call: TRBJ1-2; d_call: TRBD1; clone_size: NA; v_call: TRBV9; cdr3_aa: CASSVGFRKGQGYGYTF; cdr3_nt: TGTGCCAGCAGCGTAGGGTTCCGCAAGGGACAGGGCTATGGCTACACCTTC
cdr3_length: 16; j_call: TRBJ2-2; d_call: TRBD2; clone_size: NA; v_call: TRBV27; cdr3_aa: CASRGGTPSSTGELFF; cdr3_nt: TGTGCCAGCAGGGGAGGGACGCCATCGAGCACCGGGGAGCTGTTTTTT
cdr3_length: 13; j_call: TRBJ2-7; d_call: NA; clone_size: NA; v_call: TRBV7-9; cdr3_aa: CASSLSDVFEQYF; cdr3_nt: TGTGCCAGCAGTCTCTCGGACGTCTTCGAGCAGTACTTC
cdr3_length: 14; j_call: TRBJ1-2; d_call: NA; clone_size: once; v_call: TRBV5-1; cdr3_aa: CASSPFPRADGYTF; cdr3_nt: TGCGCCAGCAGCCCCTTCCCCCGGGCGGATGGCTACACCTTC
cdr3_length: 13; j_call: TRBJ2-7; d_call: NA; clone_size: NA; v_call: TRBV14; cdr3_aa: CASSQGHPRDTFF; cdr3_nt: TGTGCCAGCAGCCAAGGGCACCCCCGGGACACCTTCTTC
cdr3_length: 14; j_call: TRBJ2-7; d_call: NA; clone_size: NA; v_call: TRBV5-1; cdr3_aa: CASSSHDGAYEQYF; cdr3_nt: TGCGCCAGCAGCTCCCACGACGGAGCCTACGAGCAGTACTTC
cdr3_length: 14; j_call: TRBJ1-2; d_call: NA; clone_size: NA; v_call: TRBV5-6; cdr3_aa: CASSFDRRSGGYTF; cdr3_nt: TGTGCCAGCAGCTTTGACAGGCGGTCGGGAGGCTACACCTTC
cdr3_length: 13; j_call: TRBJ2-7; d_call: NA; clone_size: NA; v_call: TRBV19; cdr3_aa: CASSIRREGEQYF; cdr3_nt: TGTGCCAGTAGTATTCGCAGGGAAGGCGAGCAGTACTTC
cdr3_length: 15; j_call: TRBJ1-2; d_call: NA; clone_size: few; v_call: TRBV9; cdr3_aa: CASSVGLGGSYGYTF; cdr3_nt: TGTGCCAGCAGCGTCGGTTTGGGGGGCAGCTATGGCTACACCTTC
cdr3_length: 13; j_call: TRBJ2-5; d_call: NA; clone_size: NA; v_call: TRBV9; cdr3_aa: CASSVGVEETQYF; cdr3_nt: TGTGCCAGCAGCGTAGGGGTTGAGGAGACCCAGTACTTC
cdr3_length: 15; j_call: TRBJ1-4; d_call: TRBD1; clone_size: NA; v_call: TRBV19; cdr3_aa: CASSTDRDRVQKLFF; cdr3_nt: TGTGCCAGTAGTACCGACCGGGACAGGGTGCAAAAACTGTTTTTT
cdr3_length: 15; j_call: TRBJ1-3; d_call: NA; clone_size: NA; v_call: TRBV28; cdr3_aa: CASSLVPNSGNTIYF; cdr3_nt: TGTGCCAGCAGTTTAGTACCGAACTCTGGAAACACCATATATTTT
cdr3_length: 15; j_call: TRBJ2-7; d_call: TRBD2; clone_size: NA; v_call: TRBV6-5; cdr3_aa: CASTGNEAGVYEQYF; cdr3_nt: TGTGCCAGCACGGGGAACGAAGCGGGAGTCTACGAGCAGTACTTC
cdr3_length: 15; j_call: TRBJ2-7; d_call: TRBD1; clone_size: NA; v_call: TRBV28; cdr3_aa: CASSLNTGGFYEQYF; cdr3_nt: TGTGCCAGCAGTTTAAACACAGGGGGCTTCTACGAGCAGTACTTC
cdr3_length: 19; j_call: TRBJ2-6; d_call: NA; clone_size: NA; v_call: TRBV11-2; cdr3_aa: CASSLDVWGYFSGANVLTF; cdr3_nt: TGTGCCAGCAGCTTAGATGTTTGGGGGTACTTCTCTGGGGCCAACGTCCTGACTTTC
cdr3_length: 14; j_call: TRBJ1-2; d_call: NA; clone_size: NA; v_call: TRBV9; cdr3_aa: CASSAGGHEYGYTF; cdr3_nt: TGTGCCAGCAGCGCCGGGGGGCACGAATATGGCTACACCTTC
cdr3_length: 15; j_call: TRBJ2-7; d_call: TRBD2; clone_size: NA; v_call: TRBV5-1; cdr3_aa: CASSLGGTASYEQYF; cdr3_nt: TGCGCCAGCAGCCTGGGAGGGACGGCGTCCTACGAGCAGTACTTC
cdr3_length: 15; j_call: TRBJ1-1; d_call: NA; clone_size: NA; v_call: TRBV6-1; cdr3_aa: CASSDQGRVNTEAFF; cdr3_nt: TGTGCCAGCAGTGATCAGGGCAGAGTGAACACTGAAGCTTTCTTT
cdr3_length: 19; j_call: TRBJ1-2; d_call: TRBD1; clone_size: NA; v_call: TRBV30; cdr3_aa: CAWRGYTQRRTGIIHGYTF; cdr3_nt: TGTGCCTGGAGGGGATATACCCAAAGGCGGACAGGGATAATTCATGGCTACACCTTC
cdr3_length: 13; j_call: TRBJ1-5; d_call: NA; clone_size: NA; v_call: TRBV6-6; cdr3_aa: CASSYSKVEPQHF; cdr3_nt: TGTGCCAGCAGTTACTCGAAAGTGGAGCCCCAGCATTTT
cdr3_length: 16; j_call: TRBJ2-1; d_call: NA; clone_size: NA; v_call: TRBV4-1; cdr3_aa: CASSQGMVAESDEQFF; cdr3_nt: TGCGCCAGCAGCCAAGGTATGGTAGCGGAGAGCGACGAGCAGTTCTTC
cdr3_length: 14; j_call: TRBJ2-3; d_call: NA; clone_size: NA; v_call: TRBV7-9; cdr3_aa: CASSPQLETDTQYF; cdr3_nt: TGTGCCAGCAGCCCGCAACTTGAGACAGATACGCAGTATTTT
cdr3_length: 13; j_call: TRBJ2-7; d_call: TRBD1; clone_size: NA; v_call: TRBV25-1; cdr3_aa: CASRRGQRNEQYF; cdr3_nt: TGTGCCAGCAGGAGGGGGCAGCGGAACGAGCAGTACTTC
cdr3_length: 17; j_call: TRBJ1-5; d_call: NA; clone_size: NA; v_call: TRBV19; cdr3_aa: CASSLGVGAGGNQPQHF; cdr3_nt: TGTGCCAGTAGCCTAGGGGTCGGGGCAGGAGGCAATCAGCCCCAGCATTTT
cdr3_length: 16; j_call: TRBJ1-6; d_call: NA; clone_size: NA; v_call: TRBV7-2; cdr3_aa: CASSLEVRAVNSPLHF; cdr3_nt: TGTGCCAGCAGCTTAGAAGTTAGGGCAGTCAATTCACCCCTCCACTTT
cdr3_length: 18; j_call: TRBJ2-1; d_call: NA; clone_size: NA; v_call: TRBV5-6; cdr3_aa: CASSPGWLSGNSYNEQFF; cdr3_nt: TGTGCCAGCAGCCCGGGGTGGCTATCCGGAAACTCCTACAATGAGCAGTTCTTC
cdr3_length: 17; j_call: TRBJ2-1; d_call: TRBD2; clone_size: NA; v_call: TRBV7-3; cdr3_aa: CASSLFPSGRIDNEQFF; cdr3_nt: TGTGCCAGCAGCTTATTTCCTAGCGGGAGAATCGACAATGAGCAGTTCTTC
cdr3_length: 13; j_call: TRBJ2-7; d_call: NA; clone_size: NA; v_call: TRBV28; cdr3_aa: CASSVGGGSEQYF; cdr3_nt: TGTGCCAGCAGTGTTGGTGGGGGCTCCGAGCAGTACTTC
cdr3_length: 16; j_call: TRBJ2-7; d_call: TRBD2; clone_size: NA; v_call: TRBV18; cdr3_aa: CASSPVTSGRMGEQYF; cdr3_nt: TGTGCCAGCTCACCGGTTACTAGCGGGAGGATGGGCGAGCAGTACTTC
cdr3_length: 15; j_call: TRBJ1-3; d_call: NA; clone_size: NA; v_call: TRBV28; cdr3_aa: CASSLARPGGNTIYF; cdr3_nt: TGTGCCAGCAGTTTAGCTCGGCCAGGCGGAAACACCATATATTTT
cdr3_length: 13; j_call: TRBJ1-1; d_call: NA; clone_size: NA; v_call: TRBV7-2; cdr3_aa: CASSQVGESEAFF; cdr3_nt: TGTGCCAGCAGCCAAGTAGGGGAGAGCGAAGCTTTCTTT
cdr3_length: 13; j_call: TRBJ2-3; d_call: NA; clone_size: once; v_call: TRBV14; cdr3_aa: CASGRPSTDTQYF; cdr3_nt: TGTGCCAGCGGCAGACCTAGCACAGATACGCAGTATTTT
cdr3_length: 14; j_call: TRBJ1-4; d_call: NA; clone_size: few; v_call: TRBV6-5; cdr3_aa: CASSYGREREKLFF; cdr3_nt: TGTGCCAGCAGTTATGGCAGGGAGCGAGAAAAACTGTTTTTT
cdr3_length: 14; j_call: TRBJ2-3; d_call: TRBD2; clone_size: NA; v_call: TRBV27; cdr3_aa: CASPSGSGPDTQYF; cdr3_nt: TGTGCCAGCCCAAGCGGGAGTGGCCCAGATACGCAGTATTTT
cdr3_length: 12; j_call: TRBJ2-2; d_call: NA; clone_size: NA; v_call: TRBV9; cdr3_aa: CASSTRGGELFF; cdr3_nt: TGTGCCAGCAGCACCCGGGGCGGGGAGCTGTTTTTT
cdr3_length: 15; j_call: TRBJ2-7; d_call: TRBD2; clone_size: NA; v_call: TRBV19; cdr3_aa: CASSISSGRIYEQYF; cdr3_nt: TGTGCCAGTAGTATATCTAGCGGGAGAATATACGAGCAGTACTTC
cdr3_length: 13; j_call: TRBJ2-7; d_call: NA; clone_size: NA; v_call: TRBV19; cdr3_aa: CASSPQGSYEQYF; cdr3_nt: TGTGCCAGTAGTCCCCAGGGTTCCTACGAGCAGTACTTC
cdr3_length: 17; j_call: TRBJ2-7; d_call: TRBD2; clone_size: NA; v_call: TRBV27; cdr3_aa: CASSYRRREGRPYEQYF; cdr3_nt: TGTGCCAGCAGTTACCGCAGGCGGGAGGGCCGCCCCTACGAGCAGTACTTC
cdr3_length: 12; j_call: TRBJ1-1; d_call: NA; clone_size: NA; v_call: TRBV29-1; cdr3_aa: CSVVDRNTEAFF; cdr3_nt: TGCAGCGTTGTCGACAGGAACACTGAAGCTTTCTTT
cdr3_length: 11; j_call: TRBJ1-1; d_call: NA; clone_size: NA; v_call: TRBV28; cdr3_aa: CASLGSTEAFF; cdr3_nt: TGTGCCAGCCTAGGTAGCACTGAAGCTTTCTTT
cdr3_length: 14; j_call: TRBJ2-3; d_call: TRBD1; clone_size: NA; v_call: TRBV11-3; cdr3_aa: CASSNLTGVDTQYF; cdr3_nt: TGTGCCAGCAGCAATTTAACAGGGGTGGATACGCAGTATTTT
cdr3_length: 11; j_call: TRBJ2-5; d_call: NA; clone_size: NA; v_call: TRBV20-1; cdr3_aa: CSGGSQETQYF; cdr3_nt: TGCAGTGGCGGCTCCCAAGAGACCCAGTACTTC
cdr3_length: 15; j_call: TRBJ2-2; d_call: NA; clone_size: NA; v_call: TRBV28; cdr3_aa: CASSPLRGITGELFF; cdr3_nt: TGTGCCAGCAGCCCTCTCCGCGGGATTACCGGGGAGCTGTTTTTT
cdr3_length: 17; j_call: TRBJ1-2; d_call: TRBD1; clone_size: NA; v_call: TRBV5-1; cdr3_aa: CASSSTPLRDRVYGYTF; cdr3_nt: TGCGCCAGCAGCTCGACCCCCCTCCGGGACAGAGTCTATGGCTACACCTTC
cdr3_length: 14; j_call: TRBJ2-7; d_call: TRBD2; clone_size: NA; v_call: TRBV27; cdr3_aa: CASRLAGGSYEQYF; cdr3_nt: TGTGCCAGCAGACTAGCGGGAGGATCCTACGAGCAGTACTTC
cdr3_length: 16; j_call: TRBJ2-3; d_call: TRBD1; clone_size: NA; v_call: TRBV10-3; cdr3_aa: CAISGGGQGATDTQYF; cdr3_nt: TGTGCCATCAGTGGTGGTGGGCAGGGGGCCACAGATACGCAGTATTTT